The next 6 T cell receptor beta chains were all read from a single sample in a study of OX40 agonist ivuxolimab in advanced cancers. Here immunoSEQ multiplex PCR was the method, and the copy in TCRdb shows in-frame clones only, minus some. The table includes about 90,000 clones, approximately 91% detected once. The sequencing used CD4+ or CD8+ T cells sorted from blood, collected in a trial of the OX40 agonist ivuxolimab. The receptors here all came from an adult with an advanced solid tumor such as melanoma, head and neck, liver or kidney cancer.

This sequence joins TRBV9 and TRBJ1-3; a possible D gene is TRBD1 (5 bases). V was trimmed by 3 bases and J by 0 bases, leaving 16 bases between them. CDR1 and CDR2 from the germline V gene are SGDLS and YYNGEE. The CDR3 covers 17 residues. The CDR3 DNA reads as TGTGCCAGCAGCGCCCCAGGGACCGCTAACTCTGGAAACACCATATATTTT. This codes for CASSAPGTANSGNTIYF.

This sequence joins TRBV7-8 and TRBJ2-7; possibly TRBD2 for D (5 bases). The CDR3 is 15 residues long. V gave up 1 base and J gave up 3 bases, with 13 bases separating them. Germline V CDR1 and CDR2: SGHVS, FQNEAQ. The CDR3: CASSLEIASLYEQYF. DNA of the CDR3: TGTGCCAGCAGCTTAGAGATAGCTAGCCTCTACGAGCAGTACTTC.

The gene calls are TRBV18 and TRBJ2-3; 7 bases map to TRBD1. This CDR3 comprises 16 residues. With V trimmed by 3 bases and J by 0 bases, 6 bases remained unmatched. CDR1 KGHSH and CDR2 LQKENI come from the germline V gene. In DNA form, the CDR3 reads TGTGCCAGCTCACCGCAGACAGGGTTTAGCACAGATACGCAGTATTTT. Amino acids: CASSPQTGFSTDTQYF.

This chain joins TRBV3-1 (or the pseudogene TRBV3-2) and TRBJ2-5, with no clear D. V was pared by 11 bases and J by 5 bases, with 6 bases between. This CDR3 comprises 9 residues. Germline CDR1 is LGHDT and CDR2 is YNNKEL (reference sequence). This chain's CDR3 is CAGLETQYF. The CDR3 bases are TGTGCCGGCCTCGAGACCCAGTACTTC.

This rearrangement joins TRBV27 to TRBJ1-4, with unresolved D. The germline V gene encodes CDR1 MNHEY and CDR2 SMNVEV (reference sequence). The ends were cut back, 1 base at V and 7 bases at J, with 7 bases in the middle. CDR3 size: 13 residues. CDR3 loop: CASSLYGSEKLFF. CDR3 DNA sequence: TGTGCCAGCAGTTTATATGGGAGTGAAAAACTGTTTTTT.

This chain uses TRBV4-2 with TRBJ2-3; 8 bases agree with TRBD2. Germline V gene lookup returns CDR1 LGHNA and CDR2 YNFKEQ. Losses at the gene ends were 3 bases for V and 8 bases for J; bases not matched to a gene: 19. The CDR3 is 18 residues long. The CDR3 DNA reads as TGTGCCAGCAGCCAGAGACAGGCCGGTAGCGGGGCCCAGGGTACGCAGTATTTT. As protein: CASSQRQAGSGAQGTQYF.